Following are 16 T cell receptor beta chains from one sample sequenced in a study of blood T cell repertoires in COVID-19 (dated by TCRdb to the early 2020s). Libraries came from the immunoSEQ multiplex PCR assay. TCRdb retrieved this table from immuneACCESS and kept in-frame rearrangements only. Not all clones are present; in checked studies, unresolved V genes account for under half, and no reason is known for the remainder. Counted in this sample were around 250,000 clones; over 80% of them appeared once. More than 1% of the sample rests with the top ten. The specimen was PBMCs or T cells enriched from blood (not recorded which). These receptors were obtained from a human donor in a cohort exposed to, infected with or recovered from COVID-19 (not recorded which). The donor label of this sample is uncertain.

The chain links TRBV9 to TRBJ1-1; D unclear. The V end lost 0 bases, the J end lost 2 bases, and 5 bases lay between the germline ends. CDR1 and CDR2 (germline): SGDLS, YYNGEE. CDR3 size: 13 residues. CDR3 protein: CASSVAYNTEAFF. In DNA, the CDR3 is TGTGCCAGCAGCGTAGCTTATAACACTGAAGCTTTCTTT. Filled out from reference TRBV9 and TRBJ1-1, the complete variable domain reads DSGVTQTPKHLITATGQRVTLRCSPRSGDLSVYWYQQSLDQGLQFLIQYYNGEERAKGNILERFSAQQFPDLHSELNLSSLELGDSALYFCASSVAYNTEAFFGQGTRLTVV.

This chain uses TRBV7-2 with TRBJ2-1, with 13 bases lining up with TRBD2. Trimming removed 4 bases from V and 6 bases from J; junction bases left unmatched: 9. Germline loops: CDR1 SGHTA, CDR2 FQGNSA. The CDR3 is 17 residues long. CDR3 loop: CASSSTSGGVLGNEQFF. The CDR3 DNA reads TGTGCCAGCAGCTCCACTAGCGGGGGGGTACTCGGCAATGAGCAGTTCTTC. The full variable domain, with the rest looked up from reference TRBV7-2 and TRBJ2-1, is GAGVSQSPSNKVTEKGKDVELRCDPISGHTALYWYRQSLGQGLEFLIYFQGNSAPDKSGLPSDRFSAERTGGSVSTLTIQRTQQEDSAVYLCASSSTSGGVLGNEQFFGPGTRLTVL.

The chain recombines TRBV7-2 with TRBJ1-4; D remains ambiguous. Germline CDR1 SGHTA, CDR2 FQGNSA. The CDR3 consists of 14 residues. V was trimmed by 3 bases and J by 10 bases, leaving 15 bases between them. CDR3 amino acids: CASSFSGAFGKLFF. The CDR3 bases are TGTGCCAGCAGCTTCTCAGGCGCTTTCGGAAAACTGTTTTTT.

J is TRBJ1-4 and V is TRBV4-3; a weak D match, TRBD1 (5 bases). Germline values: CDR1 LGHNA, CDR2 YSLEER. Trimming pared 8 bases from V and 8 bases from J, leaving 15 bases between. The CDR3 length is 13 residues. CDR3 coding DNA: TGCGCCAGCCAGGGCCGGGTTGGGGAAAAACTGTTTTTT. It codes for CASQGRVGEKLFF.

This clone appeared once. The chain is built from TRBV10-3 and TRBJ1-2; D is unclear. The V end was cut by 5 bases, the J end by 4 bases, with 11 bases between. The CDR3 is 13 residues long. From germline, CDR1 is ENHRY and CDR2 SYGVKD. Written as DNA, the CDR3 is TGTGCCATCAGTAGAGAGGGCGGCTATGGCTACACCTTC. Its protein is CAISREGGYGYTF.

The rearrangement uses TRBV19 and TRBJ1-1; D unresolved. V lost 4 bases and J 7 bases, leaving 19 bases between the germline ends. Germline V gene lookup returns CDR1 LNHDA and CDR2 SQIVND (reference sequence). The CDR3 totals 15 residues. CDR3 residues: CASSSMEAGSLEAFF. In DNA, the CDR3 is TGTGCCAGTAGTAGCATGGAGGCTGGGTCTCTTGAAGCTTTCTTT.

V and J are TRBV2 and TRBJ1-3; D not certain. Germline lookup yields CDR1 SNHLY and CDR2 FYNNEI. The V end lost 6 bases, the J end lost 4 bases, and 13 bases lay between the germline ends. The CDR3 has 14 amino acids. The CDR3 DNA follows: TGTGCCAGCAGGCCAAGGTCGGGAGGAAACACCATATATTTT. This translates into CASRPRSGGNTIYF.

The chain links TRBV10-3 to TRBJ1-5, with TRBD1 identical over 7 bases. Looked up from germline, CDR1 is ENHRY and CDR2 is SYGVKD. Trimming removed 0 bases from V and 6 bases from J; junction bases left unmatched: 5. The CDR3 has 15 amino acids. The CDR3 protein is CAISESNDRAQPQHF. Here the CDR3 DNA reads TGTGCCATCAGTGAGTCCAACGACAGGGCTCAGCCCCAGCATTTT.

The chain couples TRBV9 to TRBJ2-1, with TRBD2 as a possible D gene (6 bases). Looked up from germline, CDR1 is SGDLS and CDR2 is YYNGEE. Trimming removed 3 bases from V and 2 bases from J, with 6 bases in between. This CDR3 is 13 amino acids long. This CDR3 reads CASSGGAYNEQFF. CDR3 nucleotide sequence: TGTGCCAGCAGCGGGGGGGCCTACAATGAGCAGTTCTTC.

The chain has TRBV21-1 and TRBJ1-5; the table's D call TRBD1 went unverified against the DNA. TRBV21-1 is a recognized pseudogene. This CDR3 contains 17 residues. CDR3 loop: CASSPGQGADSNQPQHF. The CDR3 DNA reads as TGTGCCAGCAGCCCAGGGCAGGGGGCGGATAGCAATCAGCCCCAGCATTTT.

The chain links TRBV15 to TRBJ1-5, with D tentatively TRBD1 (6 bases). The V end lost 5 bases, the J end lost 10 bases, and 15 bases lay between the germline ends. Per germline, CDR1 LNHNV and CDR2 YYDKDF (reference sequence). CDR3 size: 13 residues. CDR3 sequence reads: CATSQEGDTPQHF. CDR3 DNA: TGTGCCACCAGCCAAGAAGGGGACACACCCCAGCATTTT.

V usage is TRBV7-9 and J usage is TRBJ1-2; D unclear. The CDR3 runs to 16 residues. Germline-derived CDR1 and CDR2 are SEHNR and FQNEAQ (reference sequence). V was pared by 0 bases and J by 8 bases, with 19 bases between. In DNA, the CDR3 is TGTGCCAGCAGCTTAGCGTCCAGTGGGCACCCAGAGGGCTACACCTTC. Amino acids: CASSLASSGHPEGYTF.

The chain recombines TRBV7-8 with TRBJ2-1; 14 nucleotides match TRBD2. J gave up 8 bases and V 4 bases, and 4 bases lay outside the gene matches. The CDR3 runs 15 residues. The germline CDR1 and CDR2 sequences are SGHVS and FQNEAQ. The CDR3 loop is CASSYGTSGGDEQFF. In DNA form, the CDR3 reads TGTGCCAGCAGCTACGGGACTAGCGGGGGCGATGAGCAGTTCTTC.

The V call is TRBV27, the J call TRBJ1-2; 7 bases agree with TRBD1. Trimming cost V 3 bases and J 0 bases; bases outside gene matches: 7. Germline CDR1 and CDR2: MNHEY and SMNVEV (reference sequence). The CDR3 runs 16 residues. For the CDR3, the DNA is TGTGCCAGCAGTTTTAGGGACAGATTAGCTAACTATGGCTACACCTTC. This codes for CASSFRDRLANYGYTF.

The DNA of the CDR3 is TGTGCCAGCAGCCAGGGAGCGGGCTCCTACAATGAGCAGTTCTTC. Its protein is CASSQGAGSYNEQFF. The J gene is TRBJ2-1, the V gene TRBV7-7; D possibly corresponds to TRBD2 (6 bases). The V end lost 5 bases, the J end lost 0 bases, and 11 bases lay between the germline ends. Germline V gene data show CDR1 as SSHAT and CDR2 as FNYEAQ (reference sequence). This CDR3 contains 15 residues. Full variable domain (rest looked up from reference TRBV7-7 and TRBJ2-1): GAGVSQSPRYKVTKRGQDVTLRCDPISSHATLYWYQQALGQGPEFLTYFNYEAQPDKSGLPSDRFSAERPEGSISTLTIQRTEQRDSAMYRCASSQGAGSYNEQFFGPGTRLTVL.

The chain recombines TRBV9 with TRBJ2-2; D gene uncertain. CDR1 and CDR2 from the germline V gene are SGDLS and YYNGEE. The length of the CDR3 is 12 residues. Trimming took off 0 bases at V and 6 bases at J, with 3 bases between the two ends. In nucleotides, the CDR3 is TGTGCCAGCAGCGTAGCAGCCGGGGAGCTGTTTTTT. It encodes CASSVAAGELFF.